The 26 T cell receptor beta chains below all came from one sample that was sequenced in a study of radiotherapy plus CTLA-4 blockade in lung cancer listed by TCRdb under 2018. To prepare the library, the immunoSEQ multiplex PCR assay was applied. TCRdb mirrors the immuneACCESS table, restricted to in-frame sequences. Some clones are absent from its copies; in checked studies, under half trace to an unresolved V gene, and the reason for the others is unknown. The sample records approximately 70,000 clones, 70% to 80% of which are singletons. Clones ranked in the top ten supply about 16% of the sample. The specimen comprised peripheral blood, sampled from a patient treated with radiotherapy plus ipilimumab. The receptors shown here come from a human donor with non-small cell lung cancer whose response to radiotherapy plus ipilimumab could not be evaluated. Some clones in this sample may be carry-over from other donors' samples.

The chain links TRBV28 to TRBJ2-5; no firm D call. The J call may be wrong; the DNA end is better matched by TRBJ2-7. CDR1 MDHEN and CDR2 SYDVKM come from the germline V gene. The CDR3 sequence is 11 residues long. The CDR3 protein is CASSQAYEQYF. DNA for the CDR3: TGTGCCAGCAGTCAGGCCTACGAGCAGTACTTC.

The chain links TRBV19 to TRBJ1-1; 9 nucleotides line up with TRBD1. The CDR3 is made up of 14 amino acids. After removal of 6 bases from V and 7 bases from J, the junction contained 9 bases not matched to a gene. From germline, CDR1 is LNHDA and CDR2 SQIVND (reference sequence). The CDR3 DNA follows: TGTGCCAGTAGGCTGACAGGGGGTTCCTTTGAAGCTTTCTTT. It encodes CASRLTGGSFEAFF.

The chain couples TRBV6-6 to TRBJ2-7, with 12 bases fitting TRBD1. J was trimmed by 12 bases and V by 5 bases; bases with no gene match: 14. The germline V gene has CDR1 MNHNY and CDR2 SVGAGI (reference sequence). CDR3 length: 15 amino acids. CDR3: CASSPPGQGAPRGYF. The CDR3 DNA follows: TGTGCCAGCAGTCCCCCGGGACAGGGGGCGCCCCGGGGGTACTTC.

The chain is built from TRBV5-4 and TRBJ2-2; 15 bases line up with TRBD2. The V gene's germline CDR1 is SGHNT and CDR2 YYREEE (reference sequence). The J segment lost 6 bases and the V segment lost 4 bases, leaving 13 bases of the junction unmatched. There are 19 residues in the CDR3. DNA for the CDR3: TGTGCCAGCAGCAACGGGGGACTAGCGGGGGGCTGGGGAGCCGGGGAGCTGTTTTTT. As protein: CASSNGGLAGGWGAGELFF. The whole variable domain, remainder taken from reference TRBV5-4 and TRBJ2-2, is ETGVTQSPTHLIKTRGQQVTLRCSSQSGHNTVSWYQQALGQGPQFIFQYYREEENGRGNFPPRFSGLQFPNYSSELNVNALELDDSALYLCASSNGGLAGGWGAGELFFGEGSRLTVL.

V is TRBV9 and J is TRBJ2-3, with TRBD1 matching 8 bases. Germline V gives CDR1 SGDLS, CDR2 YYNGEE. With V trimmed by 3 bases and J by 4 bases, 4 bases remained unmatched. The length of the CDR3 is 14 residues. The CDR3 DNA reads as TGTGCCAGCAGCGGGACAGGGTACCCAGATACGCAGTATTTT. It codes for CASSGTGYPDTQYF.

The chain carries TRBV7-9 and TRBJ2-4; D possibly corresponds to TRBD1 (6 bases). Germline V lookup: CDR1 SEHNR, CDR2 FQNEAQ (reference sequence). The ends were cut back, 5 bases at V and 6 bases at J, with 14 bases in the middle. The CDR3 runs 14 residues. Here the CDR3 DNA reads TGTGCCAGCAGCACTCTCCCGACAGGAAACATTCAGTACTTC. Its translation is CASSTLPTGNIQYF. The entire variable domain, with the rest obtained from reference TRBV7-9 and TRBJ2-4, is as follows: DTGVSQNPRHKITKRGQNVTFRCDPISEHNRLYWYRQTLGQGPEFLTYFQNEAQLEKSRLLSDRFSAERPKGSFSTLEIQRTEQGDSAMYLCASSTLPTGNIQYFGAGTRLSVL.

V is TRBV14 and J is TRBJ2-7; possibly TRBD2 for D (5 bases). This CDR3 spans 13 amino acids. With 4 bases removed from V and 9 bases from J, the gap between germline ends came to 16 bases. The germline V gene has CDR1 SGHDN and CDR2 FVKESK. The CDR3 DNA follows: TGTGCCAGCAGCCCCGTGGAGGTGGGAACGCAGTACTTC. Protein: CASSPVEVGTQYF.

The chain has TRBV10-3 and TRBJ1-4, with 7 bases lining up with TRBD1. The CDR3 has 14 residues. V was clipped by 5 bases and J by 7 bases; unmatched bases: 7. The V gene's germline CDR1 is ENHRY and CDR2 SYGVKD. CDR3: CAISSDRRGEKLFF. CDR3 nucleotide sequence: TGTGCCATCAGTTCGGACAGGCGGGGTGAAAAACTGTTTTTT.

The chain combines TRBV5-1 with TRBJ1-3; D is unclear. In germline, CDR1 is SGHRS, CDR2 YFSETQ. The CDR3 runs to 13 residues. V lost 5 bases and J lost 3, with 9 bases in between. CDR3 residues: CASRVPGGNTIYF. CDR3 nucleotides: TGCGCCAGCAGGGTTCCCGGTGGAAACACCATATATTTT. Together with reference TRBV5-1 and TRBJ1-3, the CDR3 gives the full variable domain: KAGVTQTPRYLIKTRGQQVTLSCSPISGHRSVSWYQQTPGQGLQFLFEYFSETQRNKGNFPGRFSGRQFSNSRSEMNVSTLELGDSALYLCASRVPGGNTIYFGEGSWLTVV.

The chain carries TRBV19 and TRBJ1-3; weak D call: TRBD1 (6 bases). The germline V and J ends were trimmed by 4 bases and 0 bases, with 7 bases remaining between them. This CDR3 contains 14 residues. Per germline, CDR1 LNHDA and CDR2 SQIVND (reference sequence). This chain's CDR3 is CASSTGVSGNTIYF. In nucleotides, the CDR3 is TGTGCCAGTAGTACAGGGGTCTCTGGAAACACCATATATTTT.

The CDR3 region is CASSYRDLVTEAFF. The CDR3 DNA is TGTGCCAGCAGTTACCGGGACTTGGTCACTGAAGCTTTCTTT. The chain uses TRBV6-5 and TRBJ1-1; D is perhaps TRBD1 (5 bases). Per germline, CDR1 MNHEY and CDR2 SVGAGI. The length of the CDR3 is 14 residues. Deletions cut 2 bases from V and 4 bases from J, with 11 bases between.

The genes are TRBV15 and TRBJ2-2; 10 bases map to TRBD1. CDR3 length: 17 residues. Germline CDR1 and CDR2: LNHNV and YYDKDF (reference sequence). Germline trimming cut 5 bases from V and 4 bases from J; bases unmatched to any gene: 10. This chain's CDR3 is CATSRQGAAFGTGELFF. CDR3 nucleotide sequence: TGTGCCACCAGCCGACAGGGGGCCGCTTTTGGCACCGGGGAGCTGTTTTTT.

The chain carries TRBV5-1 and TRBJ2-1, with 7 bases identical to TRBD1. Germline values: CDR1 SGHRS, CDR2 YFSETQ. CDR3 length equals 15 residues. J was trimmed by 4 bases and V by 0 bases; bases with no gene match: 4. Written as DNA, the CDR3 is TGCGCCAGCAGCTTGGGACAGGGAGAATACAATGAGCAGTTCTTC. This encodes CASSLGQGEYNEQFF.

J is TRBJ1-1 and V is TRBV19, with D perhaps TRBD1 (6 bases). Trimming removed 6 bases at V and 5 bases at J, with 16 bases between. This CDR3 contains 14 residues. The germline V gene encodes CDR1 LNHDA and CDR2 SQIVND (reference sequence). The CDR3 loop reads CASRGGPPGTEAFF. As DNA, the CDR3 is TGTGCCAGTAGGGGGGGGCCTCCGGGGACTGAAGCTTTCTTT. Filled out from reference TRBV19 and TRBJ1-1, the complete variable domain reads DGGITQSPKYLFRKEGQNVTLSCEQNLNHDAMYWYRQDPGQGLRLIYYSQIVNDFQKGDIAEGYSVSREKKESFPLTVTSAQKNPTAFYLCASRGGPPGTEAFFGQGTRLTVV.

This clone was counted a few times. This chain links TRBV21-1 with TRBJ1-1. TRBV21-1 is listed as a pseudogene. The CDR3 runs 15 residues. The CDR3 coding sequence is TGTGCCAGCAGCAAAGCAGCCGGGGGGAACACTGAAGCTTTCTTT. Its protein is CASSKAAGGNTEAFF.

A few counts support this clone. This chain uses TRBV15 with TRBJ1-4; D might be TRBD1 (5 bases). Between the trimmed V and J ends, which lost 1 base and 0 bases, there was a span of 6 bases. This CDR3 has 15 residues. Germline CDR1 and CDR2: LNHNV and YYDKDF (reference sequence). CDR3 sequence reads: CATSRGGTTNEKLFF. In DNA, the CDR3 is TGTGCCACCAGCAGAGGGGGCACAACTAATGAAAAACTGTTTTTT.

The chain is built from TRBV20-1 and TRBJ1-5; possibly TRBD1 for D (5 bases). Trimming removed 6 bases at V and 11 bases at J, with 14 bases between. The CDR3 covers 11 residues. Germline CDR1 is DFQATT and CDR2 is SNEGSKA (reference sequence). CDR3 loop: CSAHTGPTQHF. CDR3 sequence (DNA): TGCAGTGCCCATACAGGACCTACCCAGCATTTT.

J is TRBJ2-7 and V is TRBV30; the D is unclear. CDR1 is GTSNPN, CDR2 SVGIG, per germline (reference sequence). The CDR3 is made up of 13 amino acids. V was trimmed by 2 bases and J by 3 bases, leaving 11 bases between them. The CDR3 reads CAWSTRIIYEQYF. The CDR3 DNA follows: TGTGCCTGGAGTACCAGGATCATCTACGAGCAGTACTTC.

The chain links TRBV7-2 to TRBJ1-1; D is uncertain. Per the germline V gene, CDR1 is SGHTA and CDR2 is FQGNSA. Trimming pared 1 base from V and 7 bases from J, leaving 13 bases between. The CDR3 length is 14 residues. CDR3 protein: CASSLVIAQVEAFF. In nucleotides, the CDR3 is TGTGCCAGCAGCTTAGTGATAGCTCAAGTTGAAGCTTTCTTT.

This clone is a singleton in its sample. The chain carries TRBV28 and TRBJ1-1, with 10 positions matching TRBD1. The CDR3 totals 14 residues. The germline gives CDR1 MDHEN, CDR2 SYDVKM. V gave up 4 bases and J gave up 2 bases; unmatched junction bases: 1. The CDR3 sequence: CASSWTGGNTEAFF. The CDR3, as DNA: TGTGCCAGCAGTTGGACAGGGGGAAACACTGAAGCTTTCTTT.

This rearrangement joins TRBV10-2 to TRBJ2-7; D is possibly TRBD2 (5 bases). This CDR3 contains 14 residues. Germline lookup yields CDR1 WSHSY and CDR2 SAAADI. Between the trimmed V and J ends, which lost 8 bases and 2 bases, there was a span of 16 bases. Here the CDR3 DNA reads TGCGCCAGCGGACCGCGGGCACCGGCCTACGAGCAGTACTTC. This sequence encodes CASGPRAPAYEQYF.

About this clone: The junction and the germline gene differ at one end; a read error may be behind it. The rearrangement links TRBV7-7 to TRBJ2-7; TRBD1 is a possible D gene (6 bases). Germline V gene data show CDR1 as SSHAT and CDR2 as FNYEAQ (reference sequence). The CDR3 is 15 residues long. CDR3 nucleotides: TGTGCTAGCAGCTTAAGTCACAGGGCTGACAACGAGCAGTACTTC. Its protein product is CASSLSHRADNEQYF.

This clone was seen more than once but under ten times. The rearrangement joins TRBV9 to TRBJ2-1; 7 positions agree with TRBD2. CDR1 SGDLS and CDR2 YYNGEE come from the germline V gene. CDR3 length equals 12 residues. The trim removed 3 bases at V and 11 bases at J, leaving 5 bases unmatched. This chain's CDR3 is CASSARDYQQFF. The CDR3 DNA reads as TGTGCCAGCAGCGCCCGGGACTACCAGCAGTTCTTC. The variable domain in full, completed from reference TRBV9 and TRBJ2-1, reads DSGVTQTPKHLITATGQRVTLRCSPRSGDLSVYWYQQSLDQGLQFLIQYYNGEERAKGNILERFSAQQFPDLHSELNLSSLELGDSALYFCASSARDYQQFFGPGTRLTVL.

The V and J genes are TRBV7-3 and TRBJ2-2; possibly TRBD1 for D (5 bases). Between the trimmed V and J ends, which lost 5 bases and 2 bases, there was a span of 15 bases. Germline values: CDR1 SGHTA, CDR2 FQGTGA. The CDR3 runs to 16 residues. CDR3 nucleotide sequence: TGTGCCAGCAGCCCTCAAGGGGCAAAAAACACCGGGGAGCTGTTTTTT. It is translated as CASSPQGAKNTGELFF. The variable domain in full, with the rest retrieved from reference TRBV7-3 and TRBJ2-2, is GAGVSQTPSNKVTEKGKYVELRCDPISGHTALYWYRQSLGQGPEFLIYFQGTGAADDSGLPNDRFFAVRPEGSVSTLKIQRTERGDSAVYLCASSPQGAKNTGELFFGEGSRLTVL.

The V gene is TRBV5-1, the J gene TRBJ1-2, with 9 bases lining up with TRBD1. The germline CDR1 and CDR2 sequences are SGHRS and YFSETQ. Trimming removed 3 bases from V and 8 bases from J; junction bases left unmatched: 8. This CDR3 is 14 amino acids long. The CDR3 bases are TGCGCCAGCAGCTCGGGACAGGGCCCTGGGGGCTACACCTTC. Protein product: CASSSGQGPGGYTF.

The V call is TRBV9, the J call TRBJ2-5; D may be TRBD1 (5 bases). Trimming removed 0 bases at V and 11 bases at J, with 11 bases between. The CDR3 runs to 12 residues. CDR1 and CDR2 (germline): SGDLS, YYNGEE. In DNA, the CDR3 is TGTGCCAGCAGCGTAGGCCAGGGTATTCAGTACTTC. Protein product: CASSVGQGIQYF.